This is a list of T cell receptor beta chains from one sample in a study of cytomegalovirus exposure and HLA in healthy donors. Method: immunoSEQ multiplex PCR; TCRdb's copy keeps in-frame clones and lacks some. Of approximately 70,000 clones listed, about 82% are singletons. Sequencing was performed on PBMCs. These receptors were collected from a woman aged 25 to 45 in good health and CMV-seronegative. CDR3s include the opening cysteine and the closing phenylalanine or tryptophan. D genes are given only for firm matches. Rows give clone size only sometimes, using once, few, many, or a class for an expanded clone.

d_call clone_size j_call v_call cdr3_aa cdr3_nt
TRBD2 - TRBJ2-5 TRBV10-2 CASLGGTSGQETQYF TGCGCCAGCCTGGGAGGGACTAGCGGACAAGAGACCCAGTACTTC
- - TRBJ2-1 TRBV5-6 CASSLGGKDEQFF TGTGCCAGCAGCTTGGGCGGGAAAGATGAGCAGTTCTTC
TRBD1 few TRBJ1-4 TRBV2 CASSQGQGYEKLFF TGTGCCAGCAGCCAGGGACAGGGCTATGAAAAACTGTTTTTT
TRBD1 few TRBJ2-5 TRBV11-1 CASSLSVFRTGAGQETQYF TGTGCCAGCAGCTTATCTGTCTTCCGGACAGGGGCTGGGCAAGAGACCCAGTACTTC
- - TRBJ2-7 TRBV11-3 CANSLDSVLIYEQYF TGTGCCAACAGCTTAGATAGCGTTTTAATCTACGAGCAGTACTTC
TRBD1 once TRBJ1-4 TRBV7-9 CASSLEWQGETNEKLFF TGTGCCAGCAGCTTAGAGTGGCAGGGGGAAACCAATGAAAAACTGTTTTTT
TRBD1 few TRBJ1-2 TRBV15 CATSRGTGPNYGYTF TGTGCCACCAGCAGGGGGACAGGGCCCAACTATGGCTACACCTTC
- once TRBJ1-2 TRBV10-3 CAISAGQGLVYGYTF TGTGCCATCAGTGCGGGACAAGGGCTCGTCTATGGCTACACCTTC
- once TRBJ2-7 TRBV6-5 CASSYPDRPYEQYF TGTGCCAGCAGTTACCCGGACAGACCCTACGAGCAGTACTTC
- - TRBJ2-7 TRBV5-6 CASRGGIPYEQYF TGTGCCAGCAGAGGAGGGATCCCCTACGAGCAGTACTTC
TRBD1 - TRBJ2-3 TRBV7-2 CASSLGQVTDTQYF TGTGCCAGCAGTCTCGGACAGGTCACAGATACGCAGTATTTT
TRBD2 - TRBJ2-3 TRBV19 CASSIGLAGTDTQYF TGTGCCAGTAGTATAGGACTAGCGGGGACAGATACGCAGTATTTT
- - TRBJ1-2 TRBV18 CASSPDEGDYGYTF TGTGCCAGCTCACCGGATGAAGGGGACTATGGCTACACCTTC
TRBD1 - TRBJ1-1 TRBV28 CASSPVPSSGGTEAFF TGTGCCAGCAGTCCCGTGCCCTCCTCAGGGGGAACTGAAGCTTTCTTT
TRBD1 - TRBJ1-1 TRBV7-6 CASSLQGATEAFF TGTGCCAGCAGTTTACAGGGGGCCACTGAAGCTTTCTTT
- - TRBJ2-3 TRBV19 CASSIWETDTQYF TGTGCCAGTAGTATTTGGGAGACAGATACGCAGTATTTT
TRBD1 - TRBJ2-6 TRBV4-1 CASSQSTGPHSGANVLTF TGCGCCAGCAGCCAATCGACAGGGCCTCACTCTGGGGCCAACGTCCTGACTTTC
TRBD2 - TRBJ2-1 TRBV10-3 CAISSGTSPWDEQFF TGTGCCATCAGTTCCGGGACTAGCCCTTGGGATGAGCAGTTCTTC
TRBD2 - TRBJ2-1 TRBV2 CASSRRGGLSSYNEQFF TGTGCCAGCAGTAGGCGCGGGGGGCTCAGCTCCTACAATGAGCAGTTCTTC
TRBD1 - TRBJ2-7 TRBV27 CASSSSTTGYEQYF TGTGCCAGCAGTTCATCAACGACAGGGTACGAGCAGTACTTC
TRBD2 - TRBJ2-5 TRBV28 CASRLSGGQETQYF TGTGCCAGCAGGCTTAGCGGGGGGCAAGAGACCCAGTACTTC
TRBD1 - TRBJ2-7 TRBV7-9 CSSSLYRTGDSEQYF TGTTCCAGCAGCTTATACAGGACAGGGGATTCCGAGCAGTACTTC
TRBD1 - TRBJ1-1 TRBV29-1 CSTGGASTEAFF TGCAGCACAGGGGGCGCGAGCACTGAAGCTTTCTTT
TRBD1 - TRBJ1-1 TRBV6-7 CASSYGGQGCGNTEAFF TGTGCCAGCAGTTACGGAGGACAGGGGTGCGGGAACACTGAAGCTTTCTTT